This TCR beta chain stems from a study of T cell repertoires in cytomegalovirus infection. Study background: Both CMV infection and a matching HLA type were indicated by public TCR beta signatures.

One entry per CDR3 protein results from TCRdb running MiXCR on the reads. The repertoire holds 30,000 to 40,000 distinct CDR3 sequences, about 50% seen once, with about nine tenths in the top ten. This clonotype was observed a few times. Its antigen is unidentified. V was cut by 3 bases and J by 4 bases, with 19 bases left in between. Germline CDR1 and CDR2: SGHDT and YYEEEE. This CDR3 is 16 amino acids long. This TCR came from a human donor in good health (CMV status not recorded). Some clones in this sample may be carry-over from other donors' samples. The chain joins TRBV5-6 to TRBJ1-1; a weak D match, TRBD1 (6 bases). The material was CD8+ T cells from cultured PBMCs, obtained from culture after CMV antigen stimulation. The CDR3 region is CASSSRTESRVTEAFF. DNA for the CDR3: TGTGCCAGCAGCTCCCGGACAGAATCCCGAGTCACTGAAGCTTTCTTT.